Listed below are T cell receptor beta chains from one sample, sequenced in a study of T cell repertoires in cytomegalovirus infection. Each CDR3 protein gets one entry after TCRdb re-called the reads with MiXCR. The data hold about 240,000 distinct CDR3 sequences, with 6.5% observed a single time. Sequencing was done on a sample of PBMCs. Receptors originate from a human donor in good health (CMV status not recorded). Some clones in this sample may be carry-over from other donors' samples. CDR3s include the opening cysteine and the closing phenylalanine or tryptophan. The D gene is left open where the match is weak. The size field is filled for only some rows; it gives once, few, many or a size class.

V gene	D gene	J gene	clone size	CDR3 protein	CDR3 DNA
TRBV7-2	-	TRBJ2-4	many	CASSFTRGLGSKNIQYF	TGTGCCAGCAGCTTTACTCGGGGACTCGGATCCAAAAACATTCAGTACTTC
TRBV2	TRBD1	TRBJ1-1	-	CASRGGGQGDTEAFF	TGTGCCAGCAGGGGGGGAGGACAGGGGGACACTGAAGCTTTCTTT
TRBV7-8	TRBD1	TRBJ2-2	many	CASSLGRDRGIGELFF	TGTGCCAGCAGCTTAGGACGGGACAGGGGAATCGGGGAGCTGTTTTTT
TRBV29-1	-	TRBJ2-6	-	CSVAQGSGANVLTF	TGCAGCGTCGCACAGGGATCTGGGGCCAACGTCCTGACTTTC
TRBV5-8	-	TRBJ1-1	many	CASSFLRVNSEAFF	TGTGCCAGCAGCTTTTTGAGGGTTAACTCTGAAGCTTTCTTT
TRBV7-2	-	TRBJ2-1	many	CASSPNTGYEQFF	TGTGCCAGCAGTCCTAATACAGGGTATGAGCAGTTCTTC
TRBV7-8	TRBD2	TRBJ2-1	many	CASSSGTSGGAYNEQFF	TGTGCCAGCAGCTCAGGGACTAGCGGGGGGGCTTACAATGAGCAGTTCTTC
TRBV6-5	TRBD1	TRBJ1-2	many	CASSTPGQGEYGYTF	TGTGCCAGCAGTACCCCGGGACAGGGCGAATATGGCTACACCTTC
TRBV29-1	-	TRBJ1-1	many	CSVEETGPRAAEAFF	TGCAGCGTTGAAGAGACCGGCCCCAGAGCGGCTGAAGCTTTCTTT
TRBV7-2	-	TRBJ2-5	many	CASRSGRSQETQYF	TGTGCCAGCAGGTCAGGAAGGTCGCAAGAGACCCAGTACTTC
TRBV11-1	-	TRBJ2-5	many	CASSLRYQETQYF	TGTGCCAGCAGCTTACGTTACCAAGAGACCCAGTACTTC
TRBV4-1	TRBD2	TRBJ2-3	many	CASSGSNSGGATDTQYF	TGCGCCAGCAGCGGCTCTAACAGCGGGGGGGCCACAGATACGCAGTATTTT
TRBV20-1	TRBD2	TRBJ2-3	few	CSAPVVGGASDTQYF	TGCAGTGCCCCCGTGGTCGGGGGGGCCTCAGATACGCAGTATTTT
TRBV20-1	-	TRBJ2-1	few	CSAHLGREHEQFF	TGCAGTGCTCACCTAGGCAGGGAGCATGAGCAGTTCTTC
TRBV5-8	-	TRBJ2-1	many	CASRPMGAGSRNEQFF	TGTGCCAGCAGGCCGATGGGGGCAGGGAGTAGGAATGAGCAGTTCTTC
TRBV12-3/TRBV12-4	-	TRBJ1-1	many	CASSLGGGGGTEAFF	TGTGCCAGCAGTTTAGGGGGGGGCGGGGGGACTGAAGCTTTCTTT
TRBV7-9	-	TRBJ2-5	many	CASSSSGMGERETQYF	TGTGCCAGCAGCTCTAGTGGGATGGGCGAGCGAGAGACCCAGTACTTC
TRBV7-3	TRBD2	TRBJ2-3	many	CASSKRGGDTQYF	TGTGCCAGCAGCAAGCGGGGGGGAGATACGCAGTATTTT
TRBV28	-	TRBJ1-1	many	CASSFVDYSNTEAFF	TGTGCCAGCAGTTTTGTCGACTACTCGAACACTGAAGCTTTCTTT
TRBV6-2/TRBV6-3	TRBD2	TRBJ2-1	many	CASSYSPYHGTSSYNEQFF	TGTGCCAGCAGTTACTCGCCGTATCACGGGACTAGCTCCTACAATGAGCAGTTCTTC
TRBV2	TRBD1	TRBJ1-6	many	CASSRQGTNSPLHF	TGTGCCAGCAGTCGACAGGGGACCAATTCACCCCTCCACTTT
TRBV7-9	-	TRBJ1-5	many	CASSPAGDDQPQHF	TGTGCCAGCAGCCCCGCCGGGGATGATCAGCCCCAGCATTTT
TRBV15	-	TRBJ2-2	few	CATTEGVTTGELFF	TGTGCCACCACCGAGGGGGTCACTACCGGGGAGCTGTTTTTT
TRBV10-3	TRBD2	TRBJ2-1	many	CAITERGESSYNEQFF	TGTGCCATCACAGAGCGGGGAGAATCCTCCTACAATGAGCAGTTCTTC
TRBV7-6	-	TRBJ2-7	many	CASSLTPRREQYF	TGTGCCAGCAGCTTAACACCCCGGCGGGAGCAGTACTTC
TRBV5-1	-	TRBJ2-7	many	CASSLAQVTYEQYF	TGCGCCAGCAGCTTGGCCCAGGTTACCTACGAGCAGTACTTC
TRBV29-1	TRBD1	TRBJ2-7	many	CSVRRGQVYEQYF	TGCAGCGTTCGAAGGGGGCAAGTCTACGAGCAGTACTTC
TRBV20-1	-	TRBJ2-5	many	CSAYWAQETQYF	TGCAGTGCTTACTGGGCTCAAGAGACCCAGTACTTC
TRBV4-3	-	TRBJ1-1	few	CASSQDPGGYTEAFF	TGCGCCAGCAGCCAAGACCCCGGGGGGTACACTGAAGCTTTCTTT
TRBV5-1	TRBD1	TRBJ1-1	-	CASSPGGQGWTEAFF	TGCGCCAGCAGCCCGGGTGGACAGGGGTGGACTGAAGCTTTCTTT
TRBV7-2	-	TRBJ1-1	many	CASSLPEPNTEAFF	TGTGCCAGCAGCTTACCGGAACCTAACACTGAAGCTTTCTTT
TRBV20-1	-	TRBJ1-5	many	CSARGDASNQPQHF	TGCAGTGCTAGAGGGGACGCCAGCAATCAGCCCCAGCATTTT
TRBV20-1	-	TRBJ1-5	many	CSARDGLGFSNQPQHF	TGCAGTGCTAGAGATGGGTTGGGCTTTAGCAATCAGCCCCAGCATTTT
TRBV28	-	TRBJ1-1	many	CASTISGTYAEAFF	TGTGCCAGCACTATCTCCGGGACTTACGCTGAAGCTTTCTTT
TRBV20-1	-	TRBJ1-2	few	CSARMEGYYGYTF	TGCAGTGCTAGAATGGAGGGCTACTATGGCTACACCTTC
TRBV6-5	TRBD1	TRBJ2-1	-	CASSYDRGNEQFF	TGTGCCAGCAGTTATGACAGGGGCAATGAGCAGTTCTTC
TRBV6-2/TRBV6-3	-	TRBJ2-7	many	CASSWVTGPRTYEQYF	TGTGCCAGCAGTTGGGTAACAGGGCCTCGCACCTACGAGCAGTACTTC
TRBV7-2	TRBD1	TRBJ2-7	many	CASSLNRGSAEQYF	TGTGCCAGCAGCCTAAACAGGGGATCGGCCGAGCAGTACTTC
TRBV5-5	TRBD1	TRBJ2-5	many	CASSLEGTGEETQYF	TGTGCCAGCAGCTTGGAAGGGACAGGGGAAGAGACCCAGTACTTC
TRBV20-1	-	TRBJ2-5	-	CSARSGGATQYF	TGCAGTGCTAGATCGGGGGGCGCGACCCAGTACTTC
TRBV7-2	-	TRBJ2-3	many	CASSFVGTQYF	TGTGCCAGCAGCTTCGTCGGTACGCAGTATTTT
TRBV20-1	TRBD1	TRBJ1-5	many	CSALSRDRGHQPQHF	TGCAGTGCTTTGAGCCGGGACAGGGGGCATCAGCCCCAGCATTTT
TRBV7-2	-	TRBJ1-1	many	CASSQNRVVNTEAFF	TGTGCCAGCAGCCAAAACAGGGTGGTGAACACTGAAGCTTTCTTT
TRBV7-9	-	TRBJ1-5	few	CASSSASGSPNQPQHF	TGTGCCAGCAGCTCCGCCTCCGGGTCCCCAAATCAGCCCCAGCATTTT
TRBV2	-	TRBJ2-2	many	CASSSQGNTGELFF	TGTGCCAGCAGTAGTCAGGGGAACACCGGGGAGCTGTTTTTT
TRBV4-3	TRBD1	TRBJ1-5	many	CASSQFLTPGQGFQPQHF	TGCGCCAGCAGCCAATTCCTAACTCCGGGACAGGGGTTTCAGCCCCAGCATTTT
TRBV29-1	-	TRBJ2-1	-	CSVEGRFHNEQFF	TGCAGCGTTGAGGGGCGGTTCCACAATGAGCAGTTCTTC
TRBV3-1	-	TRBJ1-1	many	CASSQEVRSIGSLNTEAFF	TGTGCCAGCAGCCAAGAGGTTCGGTCAATTGGTTCTTTGAACACTGAAGCTTTCTTT
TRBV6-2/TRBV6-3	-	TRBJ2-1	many	CASRKGEGTYNEQFF	TGTGCCAGCCGTAAGGGTGAGGGAACCTACAATGAGCAGTTCTTC